This is a list of T cell receptor beta chains from one sample in a study of blood T cell repertoires in COVID-19. Sequencing was performed with immunoSEQ multiplex PCR; in TCRdb, only in-frame clones are kept and a portion is missing. Seen here are 300,000 to 350,000 clones, about 90% observed once, and the top ten hold about 3.5%. Sequenced input: peripheral blood. These TCRs come from a woman in her late teens or twenties who had recovered from COVID-19. The CDR3 runs from the conserved cysteine through the conserved F or W. The D gene is left open where the match is weak. The size of a clone is reported for some rows only, either as once, few or many, or as a class for expanded clones.

CDR3: CASSDPRGGREKLFF; DNA: TGTGCCAGCAGTGATCCTCGGGGAGGACGAGAAAAACTGTTTTTT; length: 15; V: TRBV25-1; D: NA; J: TRBJ1-4; size: NA
CDR3: CASSLPSEETQYF; DNA: TGTGCCAGCAGCTTACCGAGTGAAGAGACCCAGTACTTC; length: 13; V: TRBV11-3; D: NA; J: TRBJ2-5; size: NA
CDR3: CASSEFGDFTDTQYF; DNA: TGTGCCAGCAGTGAATTTGGGGACTTCACAGATACGCAGTATTTT; length: 15; V: TRBV25-1; D: NA; J: TRBJ2-3; size: NA
CDR3: CASSLGRGRREETQYF; DNA: TGTGCCAGCAGCTTAGGCAGGGGGCGCAGGGAAGAGACCCAGTACTTC; length: 16; V: TRBV7-9; D: TRBD1; J: TRBJ2-5; size: once
CDR3: CASSLGLAGASDEQFF; DNA: TGTGCCAGCAGCTTAGGACTAGCGGGAGCCTCGGATGAGCAGTTCTTC; length: 16; V: TRBV11-3; D: TRBD2; J: TRBJ2-1; size: few
CDR3: CASSQITGGNNSPLHF; DNA: TGCGCCAGCAGCCAAATAACAGGGGGCAATAATTCACCCCTCCACTTT; length: 16; V: TRBV4-1; D: TRBD1; J: TRBJ1-6; size: once
CDR3: CASSQEGGGRGGYTF; DNA: TGTGCCAGCAGCCAAGAAGGGGGGGGTCGTGGTGGCTACACCTTC; length: 15; V: TRBV4-2; D: NA; J: TRBJ1-2; size: NA
CDR3: CASSSAPLSGISGTEAFF; DNA: TGTGCCAGCTCATCCGCGCCCTTATCGGGTATATCGGGGACTGAAGCTTTCTTT; length: 18; V: TRBV18; D: NA; J: TRBJ1-1; size: NA
CDR3: CASSKDTSGRADGELFF; DNA: TGTGCCAGCAGCAAAGATACTAGCGGGAGGGCCGACGGGGAGCTGTTTTTT; length: 17; V: TRBV21-1; D: NA; J: TRBJ2-2; size: NA
CDR3: CASSLVASGSTDTQYF; DNA: TGTGCCAGCAGCTTAGTGGCTAGCGGCAGCACAGATACGCAGTATTTT; length: 16; V: TRBV11-3; D: TRBD2; J: TRBJ2-3; size: NA
CDR3: CASSPDRYRNEQFF; DNA: TGCGCCAGCAGCCCCGACAGGTATCGGAATGAGCAGTTCTTC; length: 14; V: TRBV5-1; D: NA; J: TRBJ2-1; size: NA
CDR3: CASSPRGAPDTQYF; DNA: TGCGCCAGCAGCCCCCGGGGGGCTCCAGATACGCAGTATTTT; length: 14; V: TRBV4-3; D: NA; J: TRBJ2-3; size: NA
CDR3: CASSREKLFF; DNA: TGTGCCAGTAGTCGTGAAAAACTGTTTTTT; length: 10; V: TRBV7-9; D: NA; J: TRBJ1-4; size: NA
CDR3: CASSYSEGSNQPQHF; DNA: TGTGCCAGCAGTTACTCAGAGGGTAGCAATCAGCCCCAGCATTTT; length: 15; V: TRBV6-6; D: NA; J: TRBJ1-5; size: NA
CDR3: CASSPTGSMYGYTF; DNA: TGTGCCAGCAGCCCCACAGGGTCGATGTATGGCTACACCTTC; length: 14; V: TRBV9; D: NA; J: TRBJ1-2; size: NA
CDR3: CASSEKDRVLTTEAFF; DNA: TGCGCCAGCAGTGAGAAGGACAGGGTTTTGACCACTGAAGCTTTCTTT; length: 16; V: TRBV10-2; D: TRBD1; J: TRBJ1-1; size: NA
CDR3: CASTRSGLRNEQFF; DNA: TGTGCCAGCACCCGGAGCGGTTTAAGGAATGAGCAGTTCTTC; length: 14; V: TRBV7-9; D: NA; J: TRBJ2-1; size: NA
CDR3: CASSGRTGFPFQETQYF; DNA: TGTGCCAGTAGTGGGAGGACAGGGTTTCCCTTCCAAGAGACCCAGTACTTC; length: 17; V: TRBV19; D: TRBD1; J: TRBJ2-5; size: once
CDR3: CSVEVRTRSNEQFF; DNA: TGCAGCGTTGAAGTAAGGACTAGAAGCAATGAGCAGTTCTTC; length: 14; V: TRBV29-1; D: TRBD2; J: TRBJ2-1; size: once
CDR3: CASSIGDTQYF; DNA: TGTGCCAGTAGTATCGGAGATACGCAGTATTTT; length: 11; V: TRBV19; D: NA; J: TRBJ2-3; size: NA
CDR3: CASSVQGGTEAFF; DNA: TGTGCCAGCAGCGTACAGGGAGGGACTGAAGCTTTCTTT; length: 13; V: TRBV9; D: NA; J: TRBJ1-1; size: NA
CDR3: CATSRDLAGGQSEQFF; DNA: TGTGCCACCAGCAGAGATCTGGCGGGAGGGCAGAGTGAGCAGTTCTTC; length: 16; V: TRBV15; D: TRBD2; J: TRBJ2-1; size: NA
CDR3: CASSLSEREVYNEQFF; DNA: TGTGCCAGCAGCTTGTCGGAGCGGGAGGTATACAATGAGCAGTTCTTC; length: 16; V: TRBV5-5; D: TRBD2; J: TRBJ2-1; size: NA
CDR3: CASSPPTSYTGELFF; DNA: TGTGCCAGCTCACCACCAACTAGCTACACCGGGGAGCTGTTTTTT; length: 15; V: TRBV18; D: NA; J: TRBJ2-2; size: NA
CDR3: CASRPTGQGLETQYF; DNA: TGTGCCAGCAGACCGACGGGACAGGGTTTAGAGACCCAGTACTTC; length: 15; V: TRBV5-5; D: TRBD1; J: TRBJ2-5; size: NA
CDR3: CASSFEGGENEQFF; DNA: TGTGCCAGCAGCTTTGAGGGAGGGGAGAATGAGCAGTTCTTC; length: 14; V: TRBV7-8; D: TRBD2; J: TRBJ2-1; size: once
CDR3: CASSLRLAGGPNTDTQYF; DNA: TGTGCCAGCAGCCTCCGACTAGCGGGAGGGCCGAACACAGATACGCAGTATTTT; length: 18; V: TRBV7-7; D: TRBD2; J: TRBJ2-3; size: NA
CDR3: CASSIGGRIAEQFF; DNA: TGTGCCAGTAGTATCGGCGGTAGGATCGCTGAGCAGTTCTTC; length: 14; V: TRBV19; D: NA; J: TRBJ2-1; size: NA
CDR3: CATQGRGNYGYTF; DNA: TGTGCCACGCAGGGGAGAGGTAACTATGGCTACACCTTC; length: 13; V: TRBV10-3; D: NA; J: TRBJ1-2; size: NA
CDR3: CASSHIEGETQYF; DNA: TGCGCCAGCAGCCATATCGAGGGCGAGACCCAGTACTTC; length: 13; V: TRBV5-1; D: NA; J: TRBJ2-5; size: NA
CDR3: CASSLDLGRNTGELFF; DNA: TGTGCCAGCAGCTTAGACTTAGGGAGGAACACCGGGGAGCTGTTTTTT; length: 16; V: TRBV7-2; D: NA; J: TRBJ2-2; size: NA
CDR3: CASSPTLAVSSYNEQFF; DNA: TGCGCCAGCAGCCCGACCCTAGCGGTGAGCTCCTACAATGAGCAGTTCTTC; length: 17; V: TRBV4-3; D: TRBD2; J: TRBJ2-1; size: NA
CDR3: CASSSRNYEKLFF; DNA: TGTGCCAGCAGTTCCAGGAACTATGAAAAACTGTTTTTT; length: 13; V: TRBV25-1; D: NA; J: TRBJ1-4; size: NA
CDR3: CASSPRLAGGVNEQFF; DNA: TGTGCCAGCAGCCCCAGACTAGCGGGAGGGGTCAATGAGCAGTTCTTC; length: 16; V: TRBV7-8; D: TRBD2; J: TRBJ2-1; size: once
CDR3: CASSQVLGLQETQYF; DNA: TGCGCCAGCAGCCAAGTCCTGGGCCTACAAGAGACCCAGTACTTC; length: 15; V: TRBV4-3; D: NA; J: TRBJ2-5; size: once
CDR3: CASSLGVRLAELTGELFF; DNA: TGTGCCAGCAGCTTAGGAGTCCGACTAGCGGAGTTAACCGGGGAGCTGTTTTTT; length: 18; V: TRBV11-3; D: TRBD2; J: TRBJ2-2; size: NA
CDR3: CASSVSTGGSNTIYF; DNA: TGTGCCAGCAGCGTGTCGACAGGGGGTTCGAACACCATATATTTT; length: 15; V: TRBV7-2; D: TRBD1; J: TRBJ1-3; size: once
CDR3: CASSQLTSGRADTQYF; DNA: TGTGCCAGCAGCCAACTGACTAGCGGGAGGGCAGATACGCAGTATTTT; length: 16; V: TRBV3-1/TRBV3-2; D: TRBD2; J: TRBJ2-3; size: NA
CDR3: CASSFRQGQETQYF; DNA: TGTGCCAGCAGCTTTAGACAGGGTCAAGAGACCCAGTACTTC; length: 14; V: TRBV7-2; D: TRBD1; J: TRBJ2-5; size: NA
CDR3: CAISRDTNTGELFF; DNA: TGTGCCATCAGCCGAGACACGAACACCGGGGAGCTGTTTTTT; length: 14; V: TRBV10-3; D: NA; J: TRBJ2-2; size: NA
CDR3: CASSLFGLAVSGEQFF; DNA: TGTGCCAGCAGTTTATTTGGACTAGCAGTGTCCGGTGAGCAGTTCTTC; length: 16; V: TRBV27; D: TRBD2; J: TRBJ2-1; size: NA
CDR3: CASSLGGTEPSGANVLTF; DNA: TGTGCCAGCAGCTTAGGGGGGACAGAACCCTCTGGGGCCAACGTCCTGACTTTC; length: 18; V: TRBV7-9; D: TRBD1; J: TRBJ2-6; size: NA
CDR3: CASSQGGGRSETQYF; DNA: TGCGCCAGCAGCCAAGGGGGCGGGAGGTCGGAGACCCAGTACTTC; length: 15; V: TRBV4-3; D: TRBD2; J: TRBJ2-5; size: NA
CDR3: CASTRGQLNTEAFF; DNA: TGTGCCAGCACCCGGGGACAACTGAACACTGAAGCTTTCTTT; length: 14; V: TRBV6-5; D: NA; J: TRBJ1-1; size: NA
CDR3: CAISEASGYNEQFF; DNA: TGTGCCATCAGTGAAGCTAGCGGATACAATGAGCAGTTCTTC; length: 14; V: TRBV10-3; D: TRBD2; J: TRBJ2-1; size: NA
CDR3: CASSQPGLASMGATDTQYF; DNA: TGTGCCAGCAGCCAACCGGGACTAGCTTCTATGGGGGCCACAGATACGCAGTATTTT; length: 19; V: TRBV5-6; D: TRBD2; J: TRBJ2-3; size: NA
CDR3: CASSTSGSVYNEQFF; DNA: TGTGCCAGCAGTACTAGCGGGAGCGTCTACAATGAGCAGTTCTTC; length: 15; V: TRBV6-2/TRBV6-3; D: TRBD2; J: TRBJ2-1; size: NA
CDR3: CASSVGASGRDNEQFF; DNA: TGTGCCAGCAGCGTAGGTGCTAGCGGGAGGGACAATGAGCAGTTCTTC; length: 16; V: TRBV9; D: TRBD2; J: TRBJ2-1; size: NA
CDR3: CASSPRAGAANEQFF; DNA: TGTGCCAGCAGCCCCCGAGCGGGAGCAGCCAATGAGCAGTTCTTC; length: 15; V: TRBV11-3; D: TRBD2; J: TRBJ2-1; size: once
CDR3: CASSQRQLSSNQPQHF; DNA: TGTGCCAGCAGCCAAAGACAGCTTTCATCCAATCAGCCCCAGCATTTT; length: 16; V: TRBV6-2/TRBV6-3; D: NA; J: TRBJ1-5; size: NA
CDR3: CASSFGQYNSPLHF; DNA: TGTGCCAGTAGTTTCGGACAGTACAATTCACCCCTCCACTTT; length: 14; V: TRBV19; D: NA; J: TRBJ1-6; size: NA
CDR3: CASSLPTGLKNYGYTF; DNA: TGTGCCAGTAGTTTACCAACAGGGCTAAAGAACTATGGCTACACCTTC; length: 16; V: TRBV19; D: NA; J: TRBJ1-2; size: NA
CDR3: CASSPDVGVPYNEQFF; DNA: TGTGCCAGTAGTCCGGACGTCGGGGTACCCTACAATGAGCAGTTCTTC; length: 16; V: TRBV19; D: NA; J: TRBJ2-1; size: NA
CDR3: CASSPWDSPNTGELFF; DNA: TGTGCCAGCAGTCCATGGGACAGCCCGAACACCGGGGAGCTGTTTTTT; length: 16; V: TRBV6-6; D: TRBD1; J: TRBJ2-2; size: NA
CDR3: CSVEGTGGYNEQFF; DNA: TGCAGCGTGGAAGGGACAGGGGGCTACAATGAGCAGTTCTTC; length: 14; V: TRBV29-1; D: TRBD1; J: TRBJ2-1; size: NA
CDR3: CASSWGVSSGNTIYF; DNA: TGTGCCAGCAGCTGGGGCGTTAGCTCTGGAAACACCATATATTTT; length: 15; V: TRBV7-2; D: NA; J: TRBJ1-3; size: NA
CDR3: CASTQGLAGDETQYF; DNA: TGTGCCAGCACCCAGGGACTAGCGGGAGACGAGACCCAGTACTTC; length: 15; V: TRBV5-5; D: TRBD2; J: TRBJ2-5; size: NA
CDR3: CASSLQGAATEAFF; DNA: TGTGCCAGCAGCTTACAGGGGGCGGCCACTGAAGCTTTCTTT; length: 14; V: TRBV5-4; D: TRBD1; J: TRBJ1-1; size: NA
CDR3: CASSRSPGGGNTIYF; DNA: TGCGCCAGCAGCCGATCTCCAGGGGGTGGAAACACCATATATTTT; length: 15; V: TRBV4-3; D: TRBD1; J: TRBJ1-3; size: NA